The clone carrying this T cell receptor beta chain was observed a few times. The antigen remains undetermined. Constant-segment primers were used for 5'RACE, and the resulting TCR alpha and TCR beta cDNA libraries carried sample barcodes and UMIs. TCRdb re-called the 5' RACE reads through MiXCR, storing one row per CDR3 protein. This table has 350,000 to 500,000 distinct CDR3 sequences, 15% to 20% appearing once. This sample is drawn from a study of T-cell memory formation after mild COVID-19. Study outcomes and limitations: Contracting clones, day 15 to 85, had balanced CD4/CD8, and later expanders favored CD4+. Memory from before infection featured some responding clones, which suggests cross-reactive memory joined.

V lost 7 bases and J lost 1; bases outside the gene matches: 12. The CDR3 consists of 17 residues. This clonotype originated in a man in his late teens or twenties who had mild COVID-19 (a few samples of this study predate the infection). Cell type and time point are not known. This chain connects TRBV12-3 or TRBV12-4 to TRBJ2-3; 9 bases align to TRBD1. Sequencing was done on a sample of PBMCs or a T cell subset sorted from them (not recorded which). CDR3 in DNA: TGTGCCAGCAACGAGGGGACAGGGATTCGGGGCACAGATACGCAGTATTTT. Encoded protein: CASNEGTGIRGTDTQYF.